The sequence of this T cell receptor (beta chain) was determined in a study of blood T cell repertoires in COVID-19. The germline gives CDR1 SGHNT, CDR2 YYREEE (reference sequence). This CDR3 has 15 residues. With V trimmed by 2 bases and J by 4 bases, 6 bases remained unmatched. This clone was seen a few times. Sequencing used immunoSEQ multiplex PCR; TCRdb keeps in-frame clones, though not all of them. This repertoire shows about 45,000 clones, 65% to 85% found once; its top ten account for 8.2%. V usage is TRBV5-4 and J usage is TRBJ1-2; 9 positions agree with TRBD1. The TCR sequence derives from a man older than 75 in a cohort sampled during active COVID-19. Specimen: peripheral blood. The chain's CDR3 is CASSLDSTGGYGYTF. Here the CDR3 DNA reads TGTGCCAGCAGCTTAGACTCGACAGGGGGCTATGGCTACACCTTC.